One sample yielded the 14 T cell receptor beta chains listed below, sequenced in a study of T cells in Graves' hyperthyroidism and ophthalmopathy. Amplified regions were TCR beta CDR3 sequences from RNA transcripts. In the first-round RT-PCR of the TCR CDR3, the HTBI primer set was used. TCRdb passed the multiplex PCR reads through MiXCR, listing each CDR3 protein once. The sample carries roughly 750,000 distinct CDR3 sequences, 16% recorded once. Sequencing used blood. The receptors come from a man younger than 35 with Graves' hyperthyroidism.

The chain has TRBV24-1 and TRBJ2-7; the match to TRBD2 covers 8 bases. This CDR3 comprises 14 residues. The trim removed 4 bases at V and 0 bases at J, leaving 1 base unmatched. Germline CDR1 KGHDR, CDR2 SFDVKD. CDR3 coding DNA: TGTGCCACCAGTGAGGGGACTAGCTCCTACGAGCAGTACTTC. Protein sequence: CATSEGTSSYEQYF.

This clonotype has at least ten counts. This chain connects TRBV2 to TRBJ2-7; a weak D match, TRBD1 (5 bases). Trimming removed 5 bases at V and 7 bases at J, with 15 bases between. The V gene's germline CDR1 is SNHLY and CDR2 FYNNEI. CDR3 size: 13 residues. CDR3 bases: TGTGCCAGCAGTATGGGGCAGTCCATAGAGCAGTACTTC. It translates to CASSMGQSIEQYF.

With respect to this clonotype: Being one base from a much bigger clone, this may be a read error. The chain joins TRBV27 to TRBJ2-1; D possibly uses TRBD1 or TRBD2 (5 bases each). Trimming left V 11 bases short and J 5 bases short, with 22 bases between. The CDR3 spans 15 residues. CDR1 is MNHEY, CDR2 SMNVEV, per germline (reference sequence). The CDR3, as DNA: TGTGCCTCTTACCCGGGACGGCCTCGAAACAATGAGCAGTTCTTC. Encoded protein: CASYPGRPRNNEQFF.

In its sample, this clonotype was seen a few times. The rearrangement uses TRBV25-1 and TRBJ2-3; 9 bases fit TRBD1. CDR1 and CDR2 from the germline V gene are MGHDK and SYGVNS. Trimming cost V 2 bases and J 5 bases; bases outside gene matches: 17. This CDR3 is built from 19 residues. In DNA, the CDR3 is TGTGCCAGCAGTGAACCGTCCAATACCGGGACAGGGAATAAAGATACGCAGTATTTT. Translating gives CASSEPSNTGTGNKDTQYF. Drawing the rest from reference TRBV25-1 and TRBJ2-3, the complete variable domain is EADIYQTPRYLVIGTGKKITLECSQTMGHDKMYWYQQDPGMELHLIHYSYGVNSTEKGDLSSESTVSRIRTEHFPLTLESARPSHTSQYLCASSEPSNTGTGNKDTQYFGPGTRLTVL.

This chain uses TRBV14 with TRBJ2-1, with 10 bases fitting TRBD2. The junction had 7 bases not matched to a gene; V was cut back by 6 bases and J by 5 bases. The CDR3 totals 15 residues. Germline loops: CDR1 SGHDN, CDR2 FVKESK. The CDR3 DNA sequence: TGTGCCAGCAGGTCTCTAGCGGGAGACGACAATGAGCAGTTCTTC. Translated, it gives CASRSLAGDDNEQFF.

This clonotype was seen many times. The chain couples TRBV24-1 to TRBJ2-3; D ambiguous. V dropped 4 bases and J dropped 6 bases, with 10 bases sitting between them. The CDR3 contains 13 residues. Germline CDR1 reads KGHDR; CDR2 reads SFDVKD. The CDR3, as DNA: TGTGCCACCAGTGAGCCTTCCCGGGATACGCAGTATTTT. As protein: CATSEPSRDTQYF.

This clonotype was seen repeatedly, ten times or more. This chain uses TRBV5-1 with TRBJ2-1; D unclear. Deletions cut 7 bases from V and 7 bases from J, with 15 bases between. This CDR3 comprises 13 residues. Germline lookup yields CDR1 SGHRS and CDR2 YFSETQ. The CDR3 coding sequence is TGCGCCAGCCGGGCCTTGGCCAGGAATGAGCAGTTCTTC. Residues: CASRALARNEQFF.

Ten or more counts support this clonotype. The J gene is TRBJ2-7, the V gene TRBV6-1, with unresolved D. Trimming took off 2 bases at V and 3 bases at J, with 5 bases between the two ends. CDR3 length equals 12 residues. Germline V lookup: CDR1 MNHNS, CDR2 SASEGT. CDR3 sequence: CASSELIYEQYF. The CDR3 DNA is TGTGCCAGCAGTGAACTAATCTACGAGCAGTACTTC.

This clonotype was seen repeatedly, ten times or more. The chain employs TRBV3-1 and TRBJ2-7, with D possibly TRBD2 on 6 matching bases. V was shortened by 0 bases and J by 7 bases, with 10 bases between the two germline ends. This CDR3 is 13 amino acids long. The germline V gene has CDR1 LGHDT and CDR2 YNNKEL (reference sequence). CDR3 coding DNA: TGTGCCAGCAGCCAAGATTGGGCGGGGGAGCAGTACTTC. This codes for CASSQDWAGEQYF.

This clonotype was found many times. The CDR3 reads CASSLNGGYNEQFF. CDR3 nucleotides: TGTGCCAGCAGCTTAAACGGGGGCTACAATGAGCAGTTCTTC. This rearrangement joins TRBV7-3 to TRBJ2-1, with D possibly TRBD2 on 6 matching bases. The length of the CDR3 is 14 residues. Trimming removed 1 base from V and 3 bases from J, with 7 bases in between. From germline, CDR1 is SGHTA and CDR2 FQGTGA. Full variable domain (outside the CDR3, taken from reference TRBV7-3 and TRBJ2-1): GAGVSQTPSNKVTEKGKYVELRCDPISGHTALYWYRQSLGQGPEFLIYFQGTGAADDSGLPNDRFFAVRPEGSVSTLKIQRTERGDSAVYLCASSLNGGYNEQFFGPGTRLTVL.

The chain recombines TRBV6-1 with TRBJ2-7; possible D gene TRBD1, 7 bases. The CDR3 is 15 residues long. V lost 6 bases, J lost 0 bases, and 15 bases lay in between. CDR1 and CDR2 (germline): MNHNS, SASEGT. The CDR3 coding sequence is TGTGCCAGCAGGGCGGGACAGCTGAGCTCCTACGAGCAGTACTTC. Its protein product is CASRAGQLSSYEQYF.

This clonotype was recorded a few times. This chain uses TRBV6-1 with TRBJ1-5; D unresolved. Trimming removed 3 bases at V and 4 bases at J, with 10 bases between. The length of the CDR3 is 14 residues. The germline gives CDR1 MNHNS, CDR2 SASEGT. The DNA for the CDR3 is TGTGCCAGCAGTGAGGGTCAGACTAATCAGCCCCAGCATTTT. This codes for CASSEGQTNQPQHF.

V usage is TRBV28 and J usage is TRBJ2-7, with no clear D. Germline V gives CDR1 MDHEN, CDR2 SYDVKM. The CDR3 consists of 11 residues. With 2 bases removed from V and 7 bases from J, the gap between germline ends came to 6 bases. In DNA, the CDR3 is TGTGCCAGCAGTTTACCGAGTGAGCAGTACTTC. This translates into CASSLPSEQYF.

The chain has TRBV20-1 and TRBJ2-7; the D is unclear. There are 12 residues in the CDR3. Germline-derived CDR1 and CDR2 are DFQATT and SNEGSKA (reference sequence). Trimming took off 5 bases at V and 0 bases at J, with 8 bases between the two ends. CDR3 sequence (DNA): TGCAGTGCTCGGATGAACTCCTACGAGCAGTACTTC. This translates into CSARMNSYEQYF.